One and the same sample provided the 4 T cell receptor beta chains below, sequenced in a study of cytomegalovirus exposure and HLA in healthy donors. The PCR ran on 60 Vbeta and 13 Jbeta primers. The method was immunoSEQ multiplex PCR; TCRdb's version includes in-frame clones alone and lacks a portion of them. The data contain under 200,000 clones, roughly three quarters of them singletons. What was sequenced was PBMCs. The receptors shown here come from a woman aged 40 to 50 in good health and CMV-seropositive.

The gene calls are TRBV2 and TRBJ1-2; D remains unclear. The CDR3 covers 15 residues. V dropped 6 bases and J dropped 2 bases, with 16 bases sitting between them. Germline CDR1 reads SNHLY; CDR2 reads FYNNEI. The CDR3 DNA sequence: TGTGCCAGCAGCCGAGACTTATCTCCGAACTATGGCTACACCTTC. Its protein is CASSRDLSPNYGYTF. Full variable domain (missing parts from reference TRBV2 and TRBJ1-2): EPEVTQTPSHQVTQMGQEVILRCVPISNHLYFYWYRQILGQKVEFLVSFYNNEISEKSEIFDDQFSVERPDGSNFTLKIRSTKLEDSAMYFCASSRDLSPNYGYTFGSGTRLTVV.

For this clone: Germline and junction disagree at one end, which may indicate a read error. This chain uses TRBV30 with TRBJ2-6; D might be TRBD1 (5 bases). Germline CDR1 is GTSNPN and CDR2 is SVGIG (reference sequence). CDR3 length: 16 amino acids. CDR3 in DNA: TGTGCCTGGAGGGGTATAGGCTTTGCTGGGGCCAACGGCCTGACTTTC. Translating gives CAWRGIGFAGANGLTF.

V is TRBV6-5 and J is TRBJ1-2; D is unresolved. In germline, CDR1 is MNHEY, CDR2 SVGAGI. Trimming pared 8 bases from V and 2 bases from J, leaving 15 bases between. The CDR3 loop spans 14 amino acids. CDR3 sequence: CASGPVPPNYGYTF. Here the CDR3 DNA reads TGTGCCAGCGGGCCGGTTCCGCCCAACTATGGCTACACCTTC.

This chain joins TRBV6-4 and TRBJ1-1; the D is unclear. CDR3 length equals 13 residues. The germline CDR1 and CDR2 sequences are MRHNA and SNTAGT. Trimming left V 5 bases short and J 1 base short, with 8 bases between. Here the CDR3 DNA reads TGTGCCAGCAGTTTACAGAGGAACACTGAAGCTTTCTTT. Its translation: CASSLQRNTEAFF.